These 23 T cell receptor beta chains were sequenced from one sample in a study of shared clonotypes between healthy human individuals. The protocol was immunoSEQ multiplex PCR, while the TCRdb copy is restricted to in-frame clones and leaves out a portion. The table has roughly 1 million clones, about 75% seen once. The source material was memory CD4+ T cells sorted from blood. Subset of the sample: CD45RA-negative fraction. These receptors came from a young man in good health.

This clone was detected only a few times. The chain has TRBV10-3 and TRBJ1-1; 7 nucleotides line up with TRBD1. The V gene end was trimmed by 5 bases and the J gene end by 5 bases; junction bases not matched to a gene: 5. Germline CDR1 ENHRY, CDR2 SYGVKD. CDR3 length: 13 residues. The CDR3 spells CAISQGVGTEAFF. CDR3 in DNA: TGTGCCATCAGTCAGGGGGTCGGGACTGAAGCTTTCTTT.

CDR3 coding DNA: TGTGCCAGCAGTACAGGGGGCGACGGCTACACCTTC. This translates into CASSTGGDGYTF. The chain joins TRBV28 to TRBJ1-2, with 9 bases fitting TRBD1. In germline, CDR1 is MDHEN, CDR2 SYDVKM. V lost 5 bases to trimming and J lost 8 bases; unmatched junction nucleotides: 3. The CDR3 covers 12 residues.

The chain recombines TRBV7-9 with TRBJ2-1, with no clear D. The CDR3 length is 16 residues. V was pared by 0 bases and J by 8 bases, with 17 bases between. The germline V gene has CDR1 SEHNR and CDR2 FQNEAQ (reference sequence). The CDR3 here is CASSLARPRLVDEQFF. In DNA form, the CDR3 reads TGTGCCAGCAGCTTAGCGCGCCCCCGACTTGTGGATGAGCAGTTCTTC.

The chain uses TRBV5-4 and TRBJ2-5; either TRBD1 or TRBD2 may supply D (5 bases each). V lost 4 bases and J 4 bases, leaving 14 bases between the germline ends. CDR1 and CDR2 from the germline V gene are SGHNT and YYREEE (reference sequence). CDR3 length: 14 residues. CDR3 in DNA: TGTGCCAGCAGCCCAGACACGAGGGGAGAGACCCAGTACTTC. This sequence encodes CASSPDTRGETQYF.

Notes on this clone: Sequence at one end of the junction differs from germline and may be a read error. CDR3 sequence: CASSQGGRAGSF. CDR3 DNA: TGTGCCAGCAGTCAAGGGGGCCGGGCAGGGAGTTTT. The V and J genes are TRBV2 and TRBJ2-3, with 7 nucleotides matching TRBD1. Germline-derived CDR1 and CDR2 are SNHLY and FYNNEI. The CDR3 totals 12 residues.

The chain links TRBV27 to TRBJ2-1, with D possibly TRBD2 on 5 matching bases. The CDR3 loop spans 13 amino acids. V was pared by 5 bases and J by 5 bases, with 10 bases between. Germline CDR1 and CDR2: MNHEY and SMNVEV (reference sequence). As DNA, the CDR3 is TGTGCCAGCAGTCCGAAGAGGGACAATGAGCAGTTCTTC. Translated, it gives CASSPKRDNEQFF.

The rearrangement links TRBV7-6 to TRBJ2-5, with a tentative D call TRBD2 (6 bases). The V end was cut by 4 bases, the J end by 11 bases, with 14 bases between. Germline-derived CDR1 and CDR2 are SGHVS and FNYEAQ. CDR3 length: 12 residues. The CDR3 sequence: CASSSPPGLQYF. CDR3 DNA: TGTGCCAGCAGCTCACCCCCGGGACTTCAGTACTTC.

The rearrangement links TRBV18 to TRBJ2-3, with 8 bases matching TRBD1. The V and J ends lost 0 bases and 6 bases, in that order; junction bases with no gene match: 2. Germline V gene sequence: CDR1 KGHSH, CDR2 LQKENI. The CDR3 extends over 14 amino acids. The CDR3 protein is CASSPPTGADTQYF. CDR3 DNA: TGTGCCAGCTCACCACCGACAGGGGCCGATACGCAGTATTTT.

This clone has a count of ten or more. This chain uses TRBV10-1 with TRBJ2-2; D possibly corresponds to TRBD1 (5 bases). V lost 5 bases and J lost 8, with 9 bases in between. Germline-derived CDR1 and CDR2 are WNHNN and SYGVQD (reference sequence). The CDR3 is made up of 12 amino acids. CDR3 bases: TGCGCCAGCAGTTTTGACAGAGGGGAGCTGTTTTTT. It encodes CASSFDRGELFF.

This clone has just one count. This sequence joins TRBV21-1 and TRBJ1-5; no DNA check was done on the table's D call, TRBD1. TRBV21-1 is reported as a pseudogene. CDR3 length equals 15 residues. CDR3 sequence: CASSKGGRVGQPQHF. The CDR3 nucleotides are TGTGCCAGCAGCAAAGGAGGCAGGGTGGGTCAGCCCCAGCATTTT.

V gene TRBV5-1 combines with J gene TRBJ1-1; D is unclear. Between the trimmed V and J ends, which lost 1 base and 1 base, there was a span of 8 bases. Germline CDR1 is SGHRS and CDR2 is YFSETQ. The CDR3 contains 14 residues. The DNA for the CDR3 is TGCGCCAGCAGCTTGCAACACCCGAACACTGAAGCTTTCTTT. Amino acids: CASSLQHPNTEAFF.

The rearrangement joins TRBV6-4 to TRBJ2-6; D gene unclear. The CDR3 is 15 amino acids. Germline V lookup: CDR1 MRHNA, CDR2 SNTAGT. V gave up 1 base and J gave up 2 bases, with 6 bases separating them. The CDR3 DNA reads as TGTGCCAGCAGTGACTTAGGTACTGGGGCCAACGTCCTGACTTTC. Its translation: CASSDLGTGANVLTF.

The chain is built from TRBV6-4 and TRBJ2-4; TRBD1 or TRBD2 may be the D gene (5 bases each). Deletions cut 3 bases from V and 8 bases from J, with 14 bases between. The CDR3 has 14 amino acids. The germline gives CDR1 MRHNA, CDR2 SNTAGT. CDR3 sequence (DNA): TGTGCCAGCAGTGATACACTAGGGGCGGACATTCAGTACTTC. This translates into CASSDTLGADIQYF.

In its sample, this clone was seen once. The CDR3 protein is CASSYSVPGPKNIQYF. CDR3 coding DNA: TGTGCCAGCAGTTACTCTGTTCCCGGACCTAAAAACATTCAGTACTTC. The V call is TRBV6-5, the J call TRBJ2-4; D uncertain. Germline V gene lookup returns CDR1 MNHEY and CDR2 SVGAGI. With 0 bases removed from V and 4 bases from J, the gap between germline ends came to 13 bases. This CDR3 contains 16 residues.

V gene TRBV6-5 combines with J gene TRBJ2-7; 10 bases are a match to TRBD1. In germline, CDR1 is MNHEY, CDR2 SVGAGI. CDR3 size: 14 residues. The ends lost 10 bases at V and 2 bases at J; junction bases unmatched: 8. Written as DNA, the CDR3 is TGTGCCACCTACGGAGGGACAGGGGCCTACGAGCAGTACTTC. The encoded protein is CATYGGTGAYEQYF.

The V call is TRBV7-2, the J call TRBJ1-1, with D unclear. Trimming left V 5 bases short and J 7 bases short, with 17 bases between. Looked up from germline, CDR1 is SGHTA and CDR2 is FQGNSA. This CDR3 spans 14 amino acids. The CDR3 DNA is TGTGCCAGCAGCACTTTGAGGACGGGAAATGAAGCTTTCTTT. Protein: CASSTLRTGNEAFF.

This chain joins TRBV6-1 and TRBJ1-5; D is undetermined. There are 14 residues in the CDR3. Trimming removed 6 bases at V and 8 bases at J, with 17 bases between. The germline V gene encodes CDR1 MNHNS and CDR2 SASEGT. The CDR3 DNA reads TGTGCCAGCAGCGATTCCCCGCAGAATAAGCCCCAGCATTTT. It codes for CASSDSPQNKPQHF.

This clone was observed a handful of times. The chain carries TRBV30 and TRBJ1-2; TRBD1 matches at 11 bases. J gave up 1 base and V 0 bases, and 1 base lay outside the gene matches. CDR3 size: 15 residues. CDR1 is GTSNPN, CDR2 SVGIG, per germline (reference sequence). CDR3 nucleotides: TGTGCCTGGAGTGTAGGGACAGGGGGTAACTATGGCTACACCTTC. Residues: CAWSVGTGGNYGYTF. Filled out from reference TRBV30 and TRBJ1-2, the complete variable domain reads SQTIHQWPATLVQPVGSPLSLECTVEGTSNPNLYWYRQAAGRGLQLLFYSVGIGQISSEVPQNLSASRPQDRQFILSSKKLLLSDSGFYLCAWSVGTGGNYGYTFGSGTRLTVV.

This sequence joins TRBV10-3 and TRBJ2-2, with TRBD2 identical over 10 bases. V lost 10 bases and J lost 0; bases outside the gene matches: 2. Germline CDR1 is ENHRY and CDR2 is SYGVKD. The CDR3 runs 14 residues. The CDR3 bases are TGTGCCACCGGACTAGCGGCGAACACCGGGGAGCTGTTTTTT. Its translation: CATGLAANTGELFF.

This clone was detected only a few times. This specimen includes other DNA sequences encoding the same CDR3. The rearrangement joins TRBV11-2 to TRBJ2-7; 7 nucleotides align to TRBD2. From germline, CDR1 is SGHAT and CDR2 FQNNGV. This CDR3 has 12 residues. V was pared by 5 bases and J by 6 bases, with 4 bases of the junction left unmatched. The CDR3 spells CASSASGVEQYF. The DNA for the CDR3 is TGTGCCAGCAGCGCTAGCGGTGTCGAGCAGTACTTC. Supplemented by reference TRBV11-2 and TRBJ2-7, the full variable domain reads EAGVAQSPRYKIIEKRQSVAFWCNPISGHATLYWYQQILGQGPKLLIQFQNNGVVDDSQLPKDRFSAERLKGVDSTLKIQPAKLEDSAVYLCASSASGVEQYFGPGTRLTVT.

The chain employs TRBV10-3 and TRBJ2-3; D call uncertain. This CDR3 comprises 12 residues. Germline CDR1 ENHRY, CDR2 SYGVKD. V lost 11 bases and J lost 0, with 9 bases in between. This CDR3 is CAVKPSTDTQYF. The CDR3, as DNA: TGTGCCGTCAAACCTAGCACAGATACGCAGTATTTT.

V gene TRBV20-1 combines with J gene TRBJ2-7; the D is unclear. The CDR3 has 11 amino acids. The germline V gene encodes CDR1 DFQATT and CDR2 SNEGSKA (reference sequence). V was clipped by 6 bases and J by 6 bases, with 12 bases between them. The CDR3 spells CSAARLGEQYF. CDR3 DNA: TGCAGTGCCGCACGTTTGGGCGAGCAGTACTTC.

In DNA form, the CDR3 reads TGCGCCAGCAGCTGGGATATCAGGAATGAGCAGTTCTTC. This sequence encodes CASSWDIRNEQFF. The chain employs TRBV5-1 and TRBJ2-1, with unresolved D. Germline loops: CDR1 SGHRS, CDR2 YFSETQ. The CDR3 runs 13 residues. Trimming stripped 3 bases from V and 7 bases from J, with 11 bases between.